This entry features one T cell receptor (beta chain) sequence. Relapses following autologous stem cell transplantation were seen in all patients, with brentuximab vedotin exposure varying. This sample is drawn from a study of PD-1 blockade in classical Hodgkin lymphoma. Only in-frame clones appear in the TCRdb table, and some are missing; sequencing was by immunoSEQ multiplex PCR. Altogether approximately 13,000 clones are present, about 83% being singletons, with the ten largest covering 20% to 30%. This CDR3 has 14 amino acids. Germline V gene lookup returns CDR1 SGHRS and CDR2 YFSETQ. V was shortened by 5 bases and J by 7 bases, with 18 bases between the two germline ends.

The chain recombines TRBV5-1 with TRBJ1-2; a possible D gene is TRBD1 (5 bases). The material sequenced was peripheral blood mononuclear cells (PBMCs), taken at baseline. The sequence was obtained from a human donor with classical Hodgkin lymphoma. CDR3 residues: CASRPEGSLGGYTF. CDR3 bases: TGCGCCAGCAGACCCGAGGGGTCCCTAGGTGGCTACACCTTC. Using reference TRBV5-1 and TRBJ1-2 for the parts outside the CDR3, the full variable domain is KAGVTQTPRYLIKTRGQQVTLSCSPISGHRSVSWYQQTPGQGLQFLFEYFSETQRNKGNFPGRFSGRQFSNSRSEMNVSTLELGDSALYLCASRPEGSLGGYTFGSGTRLTVV.